This is a list of T cell receptor beta chains from one sample in a study of T cell repertoires in cytomegalovirus infection. MiXCR, applied by TCRdb to the reads, yields one record per CDR3 protein. Among approximately 910,000 distinct CDR3 sequences, roughly 31% were seen once, and the ten largest hold over 10%. No antigen is known for these receptors. The source was cultured CD8+ T cells from PBMCs, collected from culture after CMV antigen stimulation. Source of these receptors: a human donor in good health (CMV status not recorded). Some clones in this sample may be carry-over from other donors' samples. Both conserved end residues are part of each CDR3. Fields, in order: D gene, clone size, J gene, V gene, CDR3 DNA, CDR3 protein. The D gene is left open where the match is weak. Only part of the rows carry a size: once, few, many, or a class if the clone is expanded.

D: NA
size: few
J: TRBJ2-1
V: TRBV6-1
DNA: TGTGCCAGCAGTGACGCGAAATATGAGTTCTTC
CDR3: CASSDAKYEFF

D: NA
size: NA
J: TRBJ1-1
V: TRBV10-3
DNA: TGTGCCATCCAGACGAACACTGAAGCTTTCTTT
CDR3: CAIQTNTEAFF

D: NA
size: few
J: TRBJ2-1
V: TRBV11-3
DNA: TGTGCCAGCAGCTTACGGACGGGGATATACAATGAGCAGTTCTTC
CDR3: CASSLRTGIYNEQFF

D: NA
size: NA
J: TRBJ1-2
V: TRBV29-1
DNA: TGCAGCGCCGGACGCTTTGGGGAGGGAGGGGATGGCTACACCTTC
CDR3: CSAGRFGEGGDGYTF

D: TRBD2
size: NA
J: TRBJ2-5
V: TRBV7-6
DNA: TGTGCCAGCAGCTCCGGGGGGAGGAGAGAGACCCAGTACTTC
CDR3: CASSSGGRRETQYF

D: NA
size: few
J: TRBJ1-6
V: TRBV27
DNA: TGTGCCAGCACCCGCTCCTATAATTCACCCCTCCACTTT
CDR3: CASTRSYNSPLHF

D: TRBD2
size: NA
J: TRBJ2-1
V: TRBV19
DNA: TGTGCCAGTAGTATGACTAGCGAGTACAATGAGCAGTTCTTC
CDR3: CASSMTSEYNEQFF

D: TRBD1
size: NA
J: TRBJ1-5
V: TRBV24-1
DNA: TGTGCCACCAGTGACCGTGGACAGGATAGCAATCAGCCCCAGCATTTT
CDR3: CATSDRGQDSNQPQHF

D: TRBD1
size: NA
J: TRBJ2-1
V: TRBV6-1
DNA: TGTGCCAGCAGTGAGCCCAGGGGGCTGGTGCATGAGCAGTTCTTC
CDR3: CASSEPRGLVHEQFF

D: NA
size: NA
J: TRBJ2-1
V: TRBV27
DNA: TGTGCCAGCACTTTACTCCAAGGACAACACAATGAGCAGTTCTTC
CDR3: CASTLLQGQHNEQFF

D: TRBD1
size: NA
J: TRBJ1-2
V: TRBV7-9
DNA: TGTGCCACCAGAATCCCTCTCCGACAGGGGGCGGAGGGCGGCTACACCTTC
CDR3: CATRIPLRQGAEGGYTF

D: TRBD1
size: many
J: TRBJ1-5
V: TRBV7-8
DNA: TGTGCCAGCAGCGACCCCGTGGGACAGGGGAATCAGCCCCAGCATTTT
CDR3: CASSDPVGQGNQPQHF

D: TRBD1
size: NA
J: TRBJ1-3
V: TRBV10-3
DNA: TGTGCCATCAGGACCGGGACAGATGGAAACACCATATATTTT
CDR3: CAIRTGTDGNTIYF

D: NA
size: few
J: TRBJ1-1
V: TRBV6-2/TRBV6-3
DNA: TGTGCCAGCAGTTACTCCCCAGAGGTACTCGGACGGTTTAACACTGAAGCTTTCTTT
CDR3: CASSYSPEVLGRFNTEAFF

D: NA
size: NA
J: TRBJ2-5
V: TRBV7-2
DNA: TGTGCCAGCAGCTTAGTCAGGGGCACCCAAGAGACCCAGTACTTC
CDR3: CASSLVRGTQETQYF

D: TRBD2
size: many
J: TRBJ2-1
V: TRBV7-8
DNA: TGTGCCAGCTGCCCGGGGGGGAGGAATGAGCAGTTCTTC
CDR3: CASCPGGRNEQFF

D: NA
size: NA
J: TRBJ1-2
V: TRBV28
DNA: TGTGCCAGCAGTACCACAGATCTCCAAGCTCGTTTCTATGGCTACACCTTC
CDR3: CASSTTDLQARFYGYTF

D: TRBD1
size: many
J: TRBJ2-5
V: TRBV7-6
DNA: TGTGCCAGCAGACAGGGGGCGGGAGAGACCCAGTACTTC
CDR3: CASRQGAGETQYF

D: TRBD1
size: many
J: TRBJ2-5
V: TRBV6-5
DNA: TGTGCCAGCAGTTTTCCCAGGACAGGGGGCTTGGAGACCCAGTACTTC
CDR3: CASSFPRTGGLETQYF

D: TRBD1
size: few
J: TRBJ2-7
V: TRBV7-9
DNA: TGTGCCAGCACCGCTACAGGGGGCCGTGTCTACGAGCAGTACTTC
CDR3: CASTATGGRVYEQYF

D: NA
size: many
J: TRBJ2-7
V: TRBV6-2/TRBV6-3
DNA: TGTGCCAGCAGTTCCGGACCAGGACGGGGGTACTACGAGCAGTACTTC
CDR3: CASSSGPGRGYYEQYF

D: NA
size: NA
J: TRBJ2-1
V: TRBV6-6
DNA: TGTGCCAGCAGTTACTCGCAGGGGCGTAATGAGCAGTTCTTC
CDR3: CASSYSQGRNEQFF

D: TRBD2
size: many
J: TRBJ2-1
V: TRBV12-3/TRBV12-4
DNA: TGTGCCAGCAGCCAAGGGACTAGCGGGGGGGCGGGTGAGCAGTTCTTC
CDR3: CASSQGTSGGAGEQFF

D: TRBD2
size: many
J: TRBJ2-1
V: TRBV6-5
DNA: TGTGCCAGCAGTTACTCCCATCCACTAGCGTCGGGCGGGGATGAGCAGTTCTTC
CDR3: CASSYSHPLASGGDEQFF

D: NA
size: few
J: TRBJ1-5
V: TRBV7-9
DNA: TGTGCCAGCAGCCCTCATGGGCTTGATCAGCCCCAGCATTTT
CDR3: CASSPHGLDQPQHF

D: TRBD1
size: NA
J: TRBJ1-1
V: TRBV7-9
DNA: TGTGCCAGCAGCTTTTTAACAGGGGGGAGCCACATGAACACTGAAGCTTTCTTT
CDR3: CASSFLTGGSHMNTEAFF

D: TRBD2
size: many
J: TRBJ2-2
V: TRBV7-2
DNA: TGTGCCAGCAGCTGGAGCGGGGGGAACACCGGGGAGCTGTTTTTT
CDR3: CASSWSGGNTGELFF

D: NA
size: few
J: TRBJ2-1
V: TRBV7-9
DNA: TGTGCCAGCAGCTTAGAAGGGGGGCAGGTCCTCAATGAGCAGTTCTTC
CDR3: CASSLEGGQVLNEQFF

D: TRBD2
size: NA
J: TRBJ2-2
V: TRBV2
DNA: TGTGCCAGCAGTGATTGGCCAGGGGGACTAGCGACCGGGGAGCTGTTTTTT
CDR3: CASSDWPGGLATGELFF

D: NA
size: NA
J: TRBJ2-7
V: TRBV5-4
DNA: TGTGCCAGCAGTCTGGAGGCGGGACAATCCTTCTCCTACGAGCAGTACTTC
CDR3: CASSLEAGQSFSYEQYF

D: NA
size: NA
J: TRBJ1-2
V: TRBV29-1
DNA: TGCAGCGGATCTACAGGGAGAGGGGGCTACACCTTC
CDR3: CSGSTGRGGYTF

D: NA
size: NA
J: TRBJ1-1
V: TRBV6-1
DNA: TGTGCCAGCAGTGAACTAGCAACATGGGGAGAAAACACTGAAGCTTTCTTT
CDR3: CASSELATWGENTEAFF

D: TRBD1
size: NA
J: TRBJ2-1
V: TRBV27
DNA: TGTGCCAGCAGGACAGGGGTCCCCTACAATGAGCAGTTCTTC
CDR3: CASRTGVPYNEQFF

D: TRBD1
size: NA
J: TRBJ1-6
V: TRBV10-3
DNA: TGTGCCATCAGTGAGCCGGACAGGGTGGATTCACCCCTCCACTTT
CDR3: CAISEPDRVDSPLHF

D: NA
size: NA
J: TRBJ2-3
V: TRBV4-1
DNA: TGCGCCAGCAGCCAAGATTTAGGTTCAGCAGATACGCAGTATTTT
CDR3: CASSQDLGSADTQYF

D: NA
size: NA
J: TRBJ1-5
V: TRBV4-1
DNA: TGCGCCAGCAGCAAAACCAACTCAGGCTATCAGCCCCAGCATTTT
CDR3: CASSKTNSGYQPQHF

D: TRBD2
size: many
J: TRBJ2-7
V: TRBV4-1
DNA: TGCGCCAGCAGCCATGACGCTAGCGGGGGGTTAGGCGAGCAGTACTTC
CDR3: CASSHDASGGLGEQYF

D: TRBD2
size: many
J: TRBJ2-2
V: TRBV7-6
DNA: TGTGCCAGCAGCTTAGGACGGGGGGTTGTCACCGGGGAGCTGTTTTTT
CDR3: CASSLGRGVVTGELFF

D: NA
size: NA
J: TRBJ2-5
V: TRBV7-6
DNA: TGTGCCAGCAGCCCTTACTACGCAGCGACTGCCGAGACCCAGTACTTC
CDR3: CASSPYYAATAETQYF

D: NA
size: NA
J: TRBJ1-4
V: TRBV20-1
DNA: TGCAGTGCTAGGGCGGACAGTTCAAATGAAAAACTGTTTTTT
CDR3: CSARADSSNEKLFF

D: NA
size: NA
J: TRBJ2-1
V: TRBV15
DNA: TGTGCCACCAGCGACGGAGCCTACAATGAGCAGTTCTTC
CDR3: CATSDGAYNEQFF

D: NA
size: NA
J: TRBJ1-5
V: TRBV7-2
DNA: TGTGCCAGCAGCTTAGAGGGCAATCGGCCCCAGCATTTT
CDR3: CASSLEGNRPQHF

D: NA
size: NA
J: TRBJ2-5
V: TRBV7-6
DNA: TGTGCCAGCTCTAAGCTAGTGGGGGGTAAAGAGACCCAGTACTTC
CDR3: CASSKLVGGKETQYF

D: NA
size: few
J: TRBJ1-2
V: TRBV20-1
DNA: TGCAGTGCTAGCGGGGCATCCACCTTC
CDR3: CSASGASTF

D: NA
size: NA
J: TRBJ2-7
V: TRBV27
DNA: TGTGCCAGCAGTCCTGGACCCCCGGCGGAGCAGTACTTC
CDR3: CASSPGPPAEQYF

D: TRBD1
size: NA
J: TRBJ1-2
V: TRBV28
DNA: TGTGCCAGCAGCCATAGTACCACAGGGGTGGGCTATGGCTACACCTTC
CDR3: CASSHSTTGVGYGYTF

D: NA
size: NA
J: TRBJ1-5
V: TRBV4-2
DNA: TGTGCCAGCAGCCAGACCGAATTCGGGCAGCCCCAGCATTTT
CDR3: CASSQTEFGQPQHF

D: NA
size: NA
J: TRBJ1-3
V: TRBV28
DNA: TGTGTCAGCAGGCCAGTCGGAAACACCATATATTTT
CDR3: CVSRPVGNTIYF

D: NA
size: NA
J: TRBJ2-3
V: TRBV7-3
DNA: TGTGCCAGCAGCCCTTGGCAGGGGAGTGAAGATACGCAGTATTTT
CDR3: CASSPWQGSEDTQYF

D: TRBD1
size: few
J: TRBJ1-5
V: TRBV7-9
DNA: TGTGCCAGCAGTCGGACAGGGAGGGATCAGCCCCAGCATTTT
CDR3: CASSRTGRDQPQHF

D: TRBD2
size: many
J: TRBJ2-2
V: TRBV7-8
DNA: TGTGCCAGCAGCTTAGAAAAGCGGGGAAGCACCGGGGAGCTGTTTTTT
CDR3: CASSLEKRGSTGELFF

D: NA
size: once
J: TRBJ1-4
V: TRBV28
DNA: TGTGCCAGCAGTTTATGGTCAAATCCAACTAATGAAAAACTGTTTTTT
CDR3: CASSLWSNPTNEKLFF

D: NA
size: few
J: TRBJ2-3
V: TRBV19
DNA: TGTGCCAGTAGTATCTCAGATTCACGATCAGATACGCAGTATTTT
CDR3: CASSISDSRSDTQYF